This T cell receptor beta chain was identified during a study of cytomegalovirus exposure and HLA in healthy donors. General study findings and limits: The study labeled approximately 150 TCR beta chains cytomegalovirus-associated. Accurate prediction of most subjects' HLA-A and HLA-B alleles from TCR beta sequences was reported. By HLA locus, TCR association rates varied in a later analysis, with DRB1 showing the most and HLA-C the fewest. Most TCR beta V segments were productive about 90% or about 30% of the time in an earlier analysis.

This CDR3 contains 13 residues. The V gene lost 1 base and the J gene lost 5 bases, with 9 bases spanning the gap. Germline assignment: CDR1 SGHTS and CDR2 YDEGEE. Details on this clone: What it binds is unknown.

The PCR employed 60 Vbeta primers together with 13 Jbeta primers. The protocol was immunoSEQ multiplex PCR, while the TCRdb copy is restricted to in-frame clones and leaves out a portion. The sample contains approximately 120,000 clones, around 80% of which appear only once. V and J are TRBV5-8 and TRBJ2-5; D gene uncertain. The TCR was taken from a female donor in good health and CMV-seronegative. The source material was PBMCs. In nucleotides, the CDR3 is TGTGCCAGCAGCTTGCTTCCGGAGGAGACCCAGTACTTC. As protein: CASSLLPEETQYF.